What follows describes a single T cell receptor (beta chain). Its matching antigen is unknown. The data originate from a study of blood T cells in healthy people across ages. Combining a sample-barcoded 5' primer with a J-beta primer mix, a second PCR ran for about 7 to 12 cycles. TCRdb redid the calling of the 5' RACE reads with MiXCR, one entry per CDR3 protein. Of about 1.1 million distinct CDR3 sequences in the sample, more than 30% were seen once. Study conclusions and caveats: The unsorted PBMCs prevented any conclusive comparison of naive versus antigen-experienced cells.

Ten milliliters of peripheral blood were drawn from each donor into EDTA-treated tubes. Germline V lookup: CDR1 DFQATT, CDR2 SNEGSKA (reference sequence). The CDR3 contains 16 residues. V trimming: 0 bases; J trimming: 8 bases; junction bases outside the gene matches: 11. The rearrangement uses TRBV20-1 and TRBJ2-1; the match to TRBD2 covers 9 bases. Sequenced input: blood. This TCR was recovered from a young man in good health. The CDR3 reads CSARDRASGAVDEQFF. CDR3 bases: TGCAGTGCTAGAGATAGGGCTAGCGGGGCGGTCGATGAGCAGTTCTTC.